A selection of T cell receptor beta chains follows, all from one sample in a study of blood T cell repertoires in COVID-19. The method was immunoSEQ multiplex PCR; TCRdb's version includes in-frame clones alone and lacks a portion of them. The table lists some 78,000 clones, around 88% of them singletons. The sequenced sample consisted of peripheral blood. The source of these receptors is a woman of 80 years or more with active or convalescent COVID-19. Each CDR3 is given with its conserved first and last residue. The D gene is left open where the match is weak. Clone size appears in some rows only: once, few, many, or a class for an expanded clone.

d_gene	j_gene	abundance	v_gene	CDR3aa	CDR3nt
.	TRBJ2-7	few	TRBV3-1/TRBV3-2	CASRQSGQFHTYEQYF	TGTGCCAGCAGACAATCCGGACAGTTCCATACCTACGAGCAGTACTTC
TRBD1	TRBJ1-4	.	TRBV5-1	CASSLSGTGVEKLFF	TGCGCCAGCAGCTTGTCCGGGACAGGGGTTGAAAAACTGTTTTTT
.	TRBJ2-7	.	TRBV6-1	CASSEVRQASYEQYF	TGTGCCAGCAGTGAAGTAAGACAGGCTTCCTACGAGCAGTACTTC
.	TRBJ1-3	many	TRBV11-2	CASSLDMGRTGNTIYF	TGTGCCAGCAGCTTAGATATGGGGCGTACAGGAAACACCATATATTTT
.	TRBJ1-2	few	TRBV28	CASIQGGGGYTF	TGTGCCAGCATCCAGGGAGGAGGCGGCTACACCTTC
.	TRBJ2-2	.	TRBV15	CATSRDQAGGTGELFF	TGTGCCACCAGCAGAGATCAGGCAGGGGGGACCGGGGAGCTGTTTTTT
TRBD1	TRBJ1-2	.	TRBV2	CASSRSRGTGYGYTF	TGTGCCAGCAGCCGAAGCAGGGGGACAGGATATGGCTACACCTTC
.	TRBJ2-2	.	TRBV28	CASSFRLTYTGELFF	TGTGCCAGCAGTTTCAGACTAACTTACACCGGGGAGCTGTTTTTT
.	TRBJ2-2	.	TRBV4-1	CASSQGGLEAKPGELFF	TGCGCCAGCAGCCAAGGTGGCCTAGAAGCAAAGCCCGGGGAGCTGTTTTTT
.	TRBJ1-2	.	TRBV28	CASSTWGGAGYTF	TGTGCCAGCAGCACTTGGGGGGGAGCCGGCTACACCTTC
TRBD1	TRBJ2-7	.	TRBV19	CASSIVSGGPYEQYF	TGTGCCAGTAGCATTGTGTCAGGGGGCCCCTACGAGCAGTACTTC
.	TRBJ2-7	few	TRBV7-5	CADRDNTYEQYF	TGTGCCGACCGGGACAATACCTACGAGCAGTACTTC
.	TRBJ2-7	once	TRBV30	CAWSATGTRGREQYF	TGTGCCTGGAGCGCAACCGGGACCAGGGGACGCGAGCAGTACTTC
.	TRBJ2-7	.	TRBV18	CASSPGTAYEQYF	TGTGCCAGCTCACCCGGTACGGCCTACGAGCAGTACTTC
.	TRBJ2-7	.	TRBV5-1	CASSATGRSYEQYF	TGCGCCAGCAGCGCAACAGGGAGATCCTACGAGCAGTACTTC
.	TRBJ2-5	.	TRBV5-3	CARSKQGQETQYF	TGTGCCAGAAGCAAACAGGGACAAGAGACCCAGTACTTC
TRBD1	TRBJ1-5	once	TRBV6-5	CASSSSTGGVGQPQHF	TGTGCCAGCAGTTCGTCGACAGGGGGCGTTGGTCAGCCCCAGCATTTT
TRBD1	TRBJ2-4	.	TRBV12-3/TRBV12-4	CASSLAQGGIQYF	TGTGCCAGCAGTTTAGCACAGGGGGGCATTCAGTACTTC
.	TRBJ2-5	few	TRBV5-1	CASSQGYVEGRETQYF	TGCGCCAGCAGCCAAGGTTATGTGGAGGGGCGAGAGACCCAGTACTTC
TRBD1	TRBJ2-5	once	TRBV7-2	CASSYGQGDPAQYF	TGTGCCAGCAGCTACGGACAGGGGGATCCGGCCCAGTACTTC
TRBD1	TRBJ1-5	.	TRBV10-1	CASSSGQGALIGSQHF	TGCGCCAGCAGCTCCGGACAGGGGGCCCTTATAGGGTCCCAGCATTTT
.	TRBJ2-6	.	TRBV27	CASSRSGANVLTF	TGTGCCAGCAGTCGCTCTGGGGCCAACGTCCTGACTTTC
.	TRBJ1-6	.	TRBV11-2	CASSGLQVAYNSPLHF	TGTGCCAGCAGCGGTCTCCAGGTCGCCTATAATTCACCCCTCCACTTT
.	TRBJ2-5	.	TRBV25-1	CASSDDAGAKETQYF	TGTGCCAGCAGTGACGATGCAGGGGCCAAAGAGACCCAGTACTTC
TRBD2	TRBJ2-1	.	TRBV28	CASSFLSSGGAYNEQFF	TGTGCCAGCAGTTTCCTGTCTAGCGGGGGCGCTTACAATGAGCAGTTCTTC
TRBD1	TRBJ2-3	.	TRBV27	CASRAGTGGSGTQYF	TGTGCCAGCAGGGCCGGGACAGGGGGTTCTGGTACGCAGTATTTT
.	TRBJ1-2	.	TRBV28	CASSLSPRGYTF	TGTGCCAGCAGTTTATCACCGCGGGGCTACACCTTC
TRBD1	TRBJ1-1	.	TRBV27	CASSPRDRVGTEAFF	TGTGCCAGCAGTCCCCGGGACAGGGTGGGTACTGAAGCTTTCTTT
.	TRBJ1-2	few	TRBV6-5	CASRGHYGYTF	TGTGCCAGCAGGGGCCACTATGGCTACACCTTC
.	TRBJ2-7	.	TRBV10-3	CAITTGFSYEQYF	TGTGCCATCACCACAGGGTTCTCCTACGAGCAGTACTTC
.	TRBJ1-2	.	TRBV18	CASSPDRNYGYTF	TGTGCCAGCTCCCCGGACAGAAACTATGGCTACACCTTC
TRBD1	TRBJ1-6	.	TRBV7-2	CASSQDRGSNSPLHF	TGTGCCAGCAGCCAAGACAGGGGGAGTAATTCACCCCTCCACTTT
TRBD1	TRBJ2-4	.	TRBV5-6	CASSDVTGWNKNIQYF	TGTGCCAGCAGCGACGTGACAGGGTGGAATAAAAACATTCAGTACTTC
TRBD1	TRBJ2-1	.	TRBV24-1	CATGTGEYNEQFF	TGTGCCACAGGGACAGGGGAGTACAATGAGCAGTTCTTC
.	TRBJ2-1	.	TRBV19	CASSIGGSFYNEQFF	TGTGCCAGTAGTATCGGCGGGTCCTTCTACAATGAGCAGTTCTTC
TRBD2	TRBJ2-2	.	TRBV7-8	CASSPKLAGATGELFF	TGTGCCAGCAGCCCAAAACTAGCGGGGGCCACCGGGGAGCTGTTTTTT
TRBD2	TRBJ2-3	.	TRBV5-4	CASSWRLAGVQVDTQYF	TGTGCCAGCAGCTGGAGACTAGCGGGAGTACAGGTAGATACGCAGTATTTT
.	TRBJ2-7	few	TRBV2	CATGGPGYEQYF	TGTGCCACCGGGGGGCCGGGCTACGAGCAGTACTTC
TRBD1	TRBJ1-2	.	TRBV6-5	CASSLGQGKYGYTF	TGTGCCAGCAGCCTCGGACAGGGGAAATATGGCTACACCTTC
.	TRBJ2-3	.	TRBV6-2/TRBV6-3	CASSYSWEIRGTDTQYF	TGTGCCAGCAGTTACTCGTGGGAGATTAGGGGCACAGATACGCAGTATTTT
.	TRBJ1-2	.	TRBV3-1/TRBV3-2	CASSQDAGYYGYTF	TGTGCCAGCAGCCAAGATGCGGGGTACTATGGCTACACCTTC
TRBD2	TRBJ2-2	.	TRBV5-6	CASSLDLSGGRRNGELFF	TGTGCCAGCAGCTTGGACCTCTCGGGCGGGAGAAGGAACGGGGAGCTGTTTTTT
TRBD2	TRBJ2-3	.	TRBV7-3	CASSLVGLAGGNTRDTQYF	TGTGCCAGCAGCTTGGTTGGTCTAGCGGGGGGTAATACAAGAGATACGCAGTATTTT
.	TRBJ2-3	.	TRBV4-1	CASSERTVSFTDTQYF	TGCGCCAGCAGCGAACGGACAGTGTCCTTCACAGATACGCAGTATTTT
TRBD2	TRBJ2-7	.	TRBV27	CASSILGTSAWEQYF	TGTGCCAGCAGTATACTCGGGACTAGCGCGTGGGAGCAGTACTTC